This TCR beta chain is from a study of T cells in women clearing cervical HPV infection (dated by TCRdb to 2016 to 2019). With regard to the full study: The cases were approximately 25 women with histologically confirmed HPV16-related CIN3 or worse, and 2 of these cases were invasive cancers. The 20 to 25 controls were women who cleared a single incident HPV16 infection within 12 months without developing precancer or cancer. Blood from cases was collected at the visit at which the lesion was first identified, whereas blood from controls was collected once infection was no longer detected. For cases, the median interval between lesion detection and blood sampling was around 160 days, with an interquartile range of about 85 to 210 days. HLA typing was available for only a few women, so HLA type could not be excluded as a confounder. An exploratory proof-of-principle case-control study, nested within the Guanacaste HPV Natural History Study in Costa Rica, was conducted to compare TCR repertoires across cervical HPV16 outcomes. Cases were matched to controls by age within five years and by the year the sample was collected. Median age was about 32 years in cases versus 38 in controls, and baseline characteristics did not differ significantly. The parent cohort enrolled about 10,000 women aged 18 or older in Guanacaste, Costa Rica, in 1993 to 1994 and followed the women for roughly 7 years. Five blinded duplicates per group were added as quality controls, giving some 60 samples: 50 participants and roughly 10 replicates.

What the work shows at the level of the full study, not this receptor alone: Because the number of T cells per sample was unknown, the richness differences could reflect varying T-cell content rather than repertoire biology. TCR repertoire richness was significantly higher in CIN3+ cases than in controls across sequencing depths, while evenness did not differ. Random forest classifiers combining richness and V gene abundances distinguished cases from controls with an estimated AUC of roughly 0.83. Because of the cross-sectional design, the study could not determine whether the associations came before infection or resulted from infection, and neither effector/memory subsets nor HPV-specific T cells were isolated.

Every participant had a single incident cervical HPV16 infection, and women with prevalent HPV16 infections were excluded. Cervical HPV DNA was detected with MY09/MY11 PCR, and genotyping was done with dot-blot hybridization. Approximately 16 mL of heparinized blood were centrifuged, and the buffy coat was aliquoted, frozen at -30°C, then stored at -80°C. QIAGEN kits were used to extract genomic DNA from buffy coat specimens. As concerns this clone: The specificity of this receptor is unknown.

Using the immunoSEQ assay, multiplex PCR amplified TCR beta CDR3 regions from an average of approximately 1,200 ng of genomic DNA per sample. The assay corrected primer bias using a complete synthetic TCR repertoire to establish an amplification baseline. The amplicons were sequenced using the Illumina platform. As for how the authors treated the data: Sequences were error-corrected by clustering with frequency ratios and a modified nearest-neighbor algorithm, then analyzed in the immunoSEQ Analyzer with IMGT gene definitions. At each rarefaction depth, TCR richness and evenness were averaged across 20 rarefaction repeats, and any sample with fewer sequences than the depth was left out. Wilcoxon rank sum tests with FDR correction were used to compare V, D and J gene relative abundances between the groups. Blinded duplicates gave an intraclass correlation of roughly 95% for TCR richness and an average of around 83% across over 65 gene segments. Drawn from immuneACCESS, this table holds only the in-frame rearrangements with V and J called that TCRdb kept. Clones are partly lost; checked studies trace under half to an unresolved V gene and leave the rest unexplained. V, J and clone size reflect that table, while D and trimming were determined from the DNA. The sample table on file contains just under 35,000 clones. The ten most abundant clones make up 1.6% of the sample.

The source material was blood buffy coat. The receptor was isolated from a woman between 18 and 69 years old with a cervical HPV16 infection that either progressed to CIN3+ or cleared (not recorded which).

The CDR3 in this case is CSALQGIGDQETQYF. Incomplete CDR3 DNA: TGCAGTGCCCTACAGGGGATTGGAGACCAAGAGACC. The chain is encoded by TRBV20-1 joined to TRBJ2-5, and 7 bases in between align with TRBD1. The CDR3 goes on 3 residues after the read ends, and that part is filled in from the germline J gene. Measured from the cysteine to the phenylalanine, the CDR3 is 15 residues long. Sequencing covers 36 bases of the CDR3, shown here with the frame starting at base 1. Germline trimming amounts to 6 bases on V and 0 bases on J, with 10 as the count of junction bases outside the gene matches. Sequences DFQATT (CDR1) and SNEGSKA (CDR2) are obtained from the germline V gene (reference sequence).